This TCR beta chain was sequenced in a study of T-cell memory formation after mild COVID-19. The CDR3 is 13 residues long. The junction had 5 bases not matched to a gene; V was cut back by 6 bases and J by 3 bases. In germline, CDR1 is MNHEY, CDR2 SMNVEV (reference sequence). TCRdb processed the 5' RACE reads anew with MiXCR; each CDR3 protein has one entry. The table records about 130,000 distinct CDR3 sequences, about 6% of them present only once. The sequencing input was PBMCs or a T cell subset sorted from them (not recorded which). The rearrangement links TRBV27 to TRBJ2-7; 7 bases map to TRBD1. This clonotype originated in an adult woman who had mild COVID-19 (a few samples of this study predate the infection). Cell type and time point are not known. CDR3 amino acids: CASRDRVDYEQYF. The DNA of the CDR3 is TGTGCCAGCAGAGACAGGGTGGACTACGAGCAGTACTTC.